The entry that follows covers one TCR beta chain sequence. This clonotype was observed at least ten times. This receptor's antigen is unknown. Base qualities were left out, and no much larger clone turns up one base away. These data come from a study of early T cells in non-severe SARS-CoV-2 infection (dated by TCRdb to the early 2020s). Notes on the research overall: Because TCR sequencing was done on bulk RNA from unsorted whole blood, the alpha and beta chains could not be paired.

The study was a case-control design nested within a healthcare worker cohort in London, UK, with weekly nasopharyngeal swab PCR tests and blood sampling. Between 23 and 31 March 2020, the week of the UK lockdown, healthcare workers were enrolled and then followed up weekly for as long as 16 weeks. Its CDR3 holds 18 amino acids, cysteine through phenylalanine. The retained sequence is limited to the CDR3, 54 bases, with the frame set at the first base. V trim: 2 bases; J trim: 1 base; unmatched bases: 12. Reading the germline V gene (reference sequence) gives CDR1 GTSNPN and CDR2 SVGIG. Library generation was performed with 5' RACE. Sequencing relied on a NextSeq 500. To correct for sequencing error and PCR bias, the TCR library protocol tagged individual cDNA molecules with unique molecular identifiers. Both TCR alpha and beta chains were sequenced, and tight co-correlation was observed between alpha and beta sequence abundances in each sample. Per the original workflow: Decombinator V4 was used to perform V gene, J gene and CDR3 annotation of TCR sequences. Expanded TCRs were defined as changing significantly between any two time points under a Poisson model with p below 0.0001. Abundances of TCRs were expressed as counts per million after normalisation to the total number of TCRs sequenced in each sample. TRAV1-2 paired with TRAJ12, TRAJ20 or TRAJ33 defined MAIT TCRs, while TRAV10 paired with TRAJ18 defined iNKT TCRs. VDJdb, accessed on 1 November 2021, was searched for TCRs annotated for CMV, EBV and SARS-CoV-2, and TCRs annotated for more than one antigen were excluded. TCRdb took the public reads, trimmed them with fastp at Q25, ran MiXCR for clone calling and kept in-frame beta chains. CDR3 protein sequences are deduplicated, and each keeps its most common genes and DNA. TCRdb, not the original authors, processed these V and J calls. The sample includes tens of thousands of distinct CDR3 sequences, with about 4.6% observed a single time. In total, the top ten clones hold 4.5% to 7% of the sample.

Results and caveats for the whole study, not just this receptor: VDJdb matching was skewed toward anti-spike CD8 responses and likely underestimated virus-specific expansions, missing private and CD4 specificities.

This sequence was found in an adult who was a healthcare worker with PCR-confirmed SARS-CoV-2 infection or an uninfected control (not recorded which). This sequence uses TRBV30 and TRBJ1-5, with 9 central nucleotides matching TRBD1. The specimen was whole blood, collected at baseline. The CDR3 is CAWSSRTGVLGSNQPQHF. The bases are TGTGCCTGGAGTTCTCGGACAGGGGTCCTGGGGAGCAATCAGCCCCAGCATTTT.